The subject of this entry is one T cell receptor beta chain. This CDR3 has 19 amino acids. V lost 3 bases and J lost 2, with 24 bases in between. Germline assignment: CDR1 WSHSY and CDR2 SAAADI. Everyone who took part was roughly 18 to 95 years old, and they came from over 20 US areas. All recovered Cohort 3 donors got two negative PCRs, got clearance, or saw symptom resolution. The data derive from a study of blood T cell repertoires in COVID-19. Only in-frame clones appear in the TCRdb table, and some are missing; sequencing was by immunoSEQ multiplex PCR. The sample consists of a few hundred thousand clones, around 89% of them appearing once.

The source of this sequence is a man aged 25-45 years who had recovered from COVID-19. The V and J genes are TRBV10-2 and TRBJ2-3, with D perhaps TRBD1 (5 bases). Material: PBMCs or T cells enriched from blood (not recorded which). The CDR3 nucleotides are TGCGCCAGCAGTGACCTACATATCTCCGTAGGACACAACACAGATACGCAGTATTTT. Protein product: CASSDLHISVGHNTDTQYF.